Shown below are 29 T cell receptor beta chains from a single sample sequenced in a study of cytomegalovirus exposure and HLA in healthy donors. The PCR was carried out with 60 Vbeta primers and 13 Jbeta primers. Assay used: immunoSEQ multiplex PCR; TCRdb lists only in-frame clones, some missing. The table has around 200,000 clones, 75% to 85% seen once. Sequencing was carried out using PBMCs. These receptor sequences come from a boy between 10 and 17 years old in good health and CMV-seronegative.

This clone was counted between two and nine times. This chain links TRBV6-5 with TRBJ1-1; D is perhaps TRBD1 (5 bases). Germline V gives CDR1 MNHEY, CDR2 SVGAGI. Trimming shortened V by 3 bases and J by 5 bases, and 13 bases separated the two germline ends. The CDR3 is 14 amino acids. The CDR3 DNA reads TGTGCCAGCAGTTATGGACACCTGGGGACTGAAGCTTTCTTT. Protein: CASSYGHLGTEAFF.

This chain links TRBV19 with TRBJ1-3; D is possibly TRBD1 (5 bases). The CDR3 has 15 amino acids. Germline V CDR1 and CDR2: LNHDA, SQIVND (reference sequence). With 5 bases removed from V and 3 bases from J, the gap between germline ends came to 14 bases. CDR3 sequence: CASSESDQGGNTIYF. In DNA, the CDR3 is TGTGCCAGTAGTGAATCGGACCAGGGTGGAAACACCATATATTTT.

The rearrangement joins TRBV30 to TRBJ1-2; 11 positions match TRBD1. The trim removed 5 bases at V and 7 bases at J, leaving 12 bases unmatched. CDR3 length: 15 amino acids. Germline V CDR1 and CDR2: GTSNPN, SVGIG (reference sequence). The CDR3 reads CAWAFRDRGRVGYTF. CDR3 nucleotide sequence: TGTGCCTGGGCGTTCCGGGACAGGGGGAGGGTTGGCTACACCTTC.

The chain has TRBV27 and TRBJ1-1; D not certain. CDR1 is MNHEY and CDR2 is SMNVEV in the germline V gene (reference sequence). This CDR3 contains 13 residues. V lost 5 bases, J lost 7 bases, and 14 bases lay in between. The CDR3 region is CASSARGRGEAFF. The CDR3 coding sequence is TGTGCCAGCAGTGCTAGAGGACGGGGTGAAGCTTTCTTT.

V and J are TRBV19 and TRBJ2-1; 12 bases fit TRBD1. CDR1 and CDR2 from the germline V gene are LNHDA and SQIVND (reference sequence). After removal of 4 bases from V and 7 bases from J, the junction contained 14 bases not matched to a gene. The CDR3 is made up of 18 amino acids. In DNA form, the CDR3 reads TGTGCCAGTAGTACCCCCTACCGGGACAGGGGGCTGGGGAATGAGCAGTTCTTC. Amino acids: CASSTPYRDRGLGNEQFF.

This clone was seen more than once but under ten times. The rearrangement links TRBV5-4 to TRBJ2-1; 7 positions agree with TRBD1. Germline values: CDR1 SGHNT, CDR2 YYREEE (reference sequence). The CDR3 is made up of 15 amino acids. The J segment lost 4 bases and the V segment lost 4 bases, leaving 8 bases of the junction unmatched. DNA of the CDR3: TGTGCCAGCAGCCACCGGGACAGCTTTTACAATGAGCAGTTCTTC. It is translated as CASSHRDSFYNEQFF. The entire variable domain, with the rest obtained from reference TRBV5-4 and TRBJ2-1, is as follows: ETGVTQSPTHLIKTRGQQVTLRCSSQSGHNTVSWYQQALGQGPQFIFQYYREEENGRGNFPPRFSGLQFPNYSSELNVNALELDDSALYLCASSHRDSFYNEQFFGPGTRLTVL.

This clone was seen a handful of times. The chain recombines TRBV2 with TRBJ1-1, with 9 positions matching TRBD1. Germline V gene data show CDR1 as SNHLY and CDR2 as FYNNEI. The V segment lost 6 bases and the J segment 1 base; nucleotides outside the gene matches: 6. The CDR3 is 15 amino acids. The CDR3: CASRADRGANTEAFF. In nucleotides, the CDR3 is TGTGCCAGCAGAGCGGACAGGGGAGCGAACACTGAAGCTTTCTTT.

The CDR3 is CASSRTSGGQGEQFF. As DNA, the CDR3 is TGTGCCAGCAGTCGGACTAGCGGGGGGCAGGGTGAGCAGTTCTTC. This chain links TRBV6-5 with TRBJ2-1; 14 positions match TRBD2. This CDR3 has 15 amino acids. V lost 5 bases, J lost 9 bases, and 6 bases stayed unmatched. Germline V gene data show CDR1 as MNHEY and CDR2 as SVGAGI.

This clone was observed a handful of times. V and J are TRBV19 and TRBJ1-1; D not certain. CDR1 is LNHDA and CDR2 is SQIVND in the germline V gene (reference sequence). This CDR3 contains 13 residues. The germline V and J ends were trimmed by 3 bases and 7 bases, with 12 bases remaining between them. The CDR3 region has the DNA TGTGCCAGTAGTATTTCGACACTTGGTGAAGCTTTCTTT. Protein product: CASSISTLGEAFF.

The rearrangement joins TRBV30 to TRBJ2-1; 11 positions agree with TRBD2. V shed 4 bases and J 7 bases; nucleotides not matched to a gene: 6. The CDR3 is made up of 14 amino acids. Germline lookup yields CDR1 GTSNPN and CDR2 SVGIG (reference sequence). CDR3 nucleotide sequence: TGTGCCTGGACAAGGACTAGCGGGTCAAATGAGCAGTTCTTC. It specifies CAWTRTSGSNEQFF.

V and J are TRBV2 and TRBJ2-5; 12 positions agree with TRBD2. The CDR3 covers 15 residues. V trimming: 8 bases; J trimming: 1 base; junction bases outside the gene matches: 5. Germline V gene sequence: CDR1 SNHLY, CDR2 FYNNEI. CDR3 coding DNA: TGTGCCAGCGTCACTAGCGGGGGGTCCCAAGAGACCCAGTACTTC. Encoded protein: CASVTSGGSQETQYF.

The J gene is TRBJ2-3, the V gene TRBV7-3, with 13 bases identical to TRBD2. V shed 2 bases, J shed 6 bases, and the junction held 8 bases outside the gene matches. There are 17 residues in the CDR3. Looked up from germline, CDR1 is SGHTA and CDR2 is FQGTGA. The CDR3 DNA reads as TGTGCCAGCAGCTTAGTAGGACTAGCGGGGGCGACGGATACGCAGTATTTT. It specifies CASSLVGLAGATDTQYF.

In this sample, this clone turned up once. The chain uses TRBV4-3 and TRBJ1-5, with 7 positions matching TRBD1. This CDR3 is 14 amino acids long. From germline, CDR1 is LGHNA and CDR2 YSLEER. V dropped 8 bases and J dropped 5; count of bases not matched to a gene: 9. CDR3 region: CASSLTGEYQPQHF. CDR3 nucleotides: TGCGCCAGCTCGCTCACAGGGGAGTATCAGCCCCAGCATTTT.

This clone was counted a single time. The gene calls are TRBV14 and TRBJ2-5, with TRBD1 matching over 7 bases. Losses at the gene ends were 1 base for V and 4 bases for J; bases not matched to a gene: 6. The CDR3 covers 15 residues. The V gene's germline CDR1 is SGHDN and CDR2 FVKESK. This CDR3 is CASSQGQGSAETQYF. In nucleotides, the CDR3 is TGTGCCAGCAGCCAAGGACAGGGTTCGGCAGAGACCCAGTACTTC.

This clone came up once. V usage is TRBV7-9 and J usage is TRBJ1-2, with D possibly being TRBD1 (6 bases). V was clipped by 1 base and J by 4 bases, with 13 bases between them. This CDR3 has 15 residues. Germline-derived CDR1 and CDR2 are SEHNR and FQNEAQ (reference sequence). CDR3 residues: CASSLGQAEGYGYTF. CDR3 DNA: TGTGCCAGCAGCTTAGGACAGGCTGAAGGCTATGGCTACACCTTC.

This chain connects TRBV4-1 to TRBJ2-1; 9 bases fit TRBD2. J was trimmed by 6 bases and V by 4 bases; bases with no gene match: 10. The germline CDR1 and CDR2 sequences are MGHRA and YSYEKL. CDR3 length equals 16 residues. CDR3 amino acids: CASSLQGSGSLNEQFF. The CDR3 region has the DNA TGCGCCAGCAGCCTCCAGGGTAGCGGGAGTCTCAATGAGCAGTTCTTC.

The chain has TRBV4-2 and TRBJ1-2, with TRBD1 identical over 7 bases. This CDR3 has 14 amino acids. Per the germline V gene, CDR1 is LGHNA and CDR2 is YNFKEQ. Trimming at V came to 0 bases and at J to 10 bases, leaving 8 bases not matched to a gene. The CDR3 DNA follows: TGTGCCAGCAGCCAAGATTCAGGGGGTAACGCCTACACCTTC. This sequence encodes CASSQDSGGNAYTF.

The chain uses TRBV6-6 and TRBJ1-4, with D possibly being TRBD1 (5 bases). CDR1 and CDR2 (germline): MNHNY, SVGAGI (reference sequence). V dropped 4 bases and J dropped 7 bases, with 13 bases sitting between them. The length of the CDR3 is 14 residues. In DNA form, the CDR3 reads TGTGCCAGCAGTTCCCCCGGGGGGAGTGAAAAACTGTTTTTT. Its translation is CASSSPGGSEKLFF.

This chain connects TRBV7-9 to TRBJ1-5, with 10 nucleotides matching TRBD1. This CDR3 comprises 16 residues. V trimming: 3 bases; J trimming: 4 bases; junction bases outside the gene matches: 6. Germline V gene sequence: CDR1 SEHNR, CDR2 FQNEAQ (reference sequence). CDR3 DNA sequence: TGTGCCAGCAGCTTGGGGACAGGGGCTCGAAATCAGCCCCAGCATTTT. Encoded protein: CASSLGTGARNQPQHF.

The chain has TRBV5-4 and TRBJ1-1, with TRBD1 identical over 7 bases. Germline-derived CDR1 and CDR2 are SGHNT and YYREEE (reference sequence). V lost 3 bases to trimming and J lost 0 bases; unmatched junction nucleotides: 8. CDR3 length: 16 amino acids. CDR3 protein: CASSSDPGGMNTEAFF. CDR3 nucleotides: TGTGCCAGCAGCTCCGATCCAGGGGGGATGAACACTGAAGCTTTCTTT.

This chain's CDR3 is CASSIGTGGDTEAFF. CDR3 coding DNA: TGTGCCAGTAGTATAGGGACAGGCGGGGACACTGAAGCTTTCTTT. The rearrangement uses TRBV19 and TRBJ1-1; the match to TRBD1 covers 7 bases. Germline assignment: CDR1 LNHDA and CDR2 SQIVND (reference sequence). The CDR3 has 15 residues. V trimming: 1 base; J trimming: 3 bases; junction bases outside the gene matches: 5.

V and J are TRBV4-3 and TRBJ1-1, with TRBD1 matching over 9 bases. The length of the CDR3 is 18 residues. Germline V gene lookup returns CDR1 LGHNA and CDR2 YSLEER. V was pared by 4 bases and J by 2 bases, with 14 bases of the junction left unmatched. For the CDR3, the DNA is TGCGCCAGCAGCCGTTACCCCGGGACAGGGATTCGAAACACTGAAGCTTTCTTT. Translated, it gives CASSRYPGTGIRNTEAFF.

The chain joins TRBV30 to TRBJ1-2; 7 positions agree with TRBD1. CDR3 length equals 12 residues. The J segment lost 8 bases and the V segment lost 4 bases, leaving 7 bases of the junction unmatched. Germline loops: CDR1 GTSNPN, CDR2 SVGIG (reference sequence). The CDR3, as DNA: TGTGCCTGGACCCTTCGACAGGGAGGCTACACCTTC. It yields the protein CAWTLRQGGYTF.

This rearrangement joins TRBV19 to TRBJ1-2; D might be TRBD1 (5 bases). Germline assignment: CDR1 LNHDA and CDR2 SQIVND (reference sequence). There are 15 residues in the CDR3. Trimming removed 5 bases at V and 1 base at J, with 14 bases between. CDR3 bases: TGTGCCAGTAGTTCGGCAGGGTATCATAACTATGGCTACACCTTC. Translating it yields CASSSAGYHNYGYTF.

The J gene is TRBJ2-5, the V gene TRBV29-1; D unclear. There are 9 residues in the CDR3. Trimming pared 3 bases from V and 6 bases from J, leaving 2 bases between. Looked up from germline, CDR1 is SQVTM and CDR2 is ANQGSEA. The CDR3 DNA sequence: TGCAGCGTTGACAAGACCCAGTACTTC. Translated: CSVDKTQYF.

In this sample, this clone turned up once. The chain uses TRBV30 and TRBJ1-2, with a possible D match to TRBD1 (5 bases). Trimming left V 4 bases short and J 1 base short, with 13 bases between. Germline-derived CDR1 and CDR2 are GTSNPN and SVGIG (reference sequence). The CDR3 has 14 residues. In nucleotides, the CDR3 is TGTGCCTGGACCGGGGGTATAGGTAACTATGGCTACACCTTC. Translating it yields CAWTGGIGNYGYTF.

This clone has only a few counts. V gene TRBV19 combines with J gene TRBJ2-1; 10 bases are shared with TRBD2. CDR1 is LNHDA, CDR2 SQIVND, per germline (reference sequence). This CDR3 has 17 residues. Trimming took 5 bases from V and 12 from J; bases not matched to a gene: 19. The CDR3 nucleotides are TGTGCCAGTAGTCCAAGGGGGAAGGGGCTAGCGGGAGAAGGGCAGTTCTTC. Its translation: CASSPRGKGLAGEGQFF.

This chain connects TRBV10-1 to TRBJ2-3, with 13 bases aligning to TRBD2. CDR3 size: 16 residues. Germline V lookup: CDR1 WNHNN, CDR2 SYGVQD (reference sequence). The V segment lost 4 bases and the J segment 5 bases; nucleotides outside the gene matches: 6. The CDR3 region has the DNA TGCGCCAGCAGTGCCGGACTAGCGGGGGAGATAGATACGCAGTATTTT. This encodes CASSAGLAGEIDTQYF.

The chain uses TRBV27 and TRBJ2-7, with 8 positions matching TRBD1. This CDR3 region has 14 residues. Germline CDR1 reads MNHEY; CDR2 reads SMNVEV (reference sequence). J was trimmed by 7 bases and V by 6 bases; bases with no gene match: 11. For the CDR3, the DNA is TGTGCCAGCAGCGTGGACAGGGCGGGAAAGGAGCAGTACTTC. Its translation: CASSVDRAGKEQYF.